A selection of T cell receptor beta chains follows, all from one sample in a study of blood T cells in healthy people across ages. Each CDR3 protein is one row after TCRdb ran MiXCR on the 5' RACE reads. The data contain 750,000 to 950,000 distinct CDR3 sequences, roughly 28% of them singletons. The same specimen was also included in a second study, on T cells of mothers and their children.

The sequenced sample consisted of blood. These receptor sequences come from a woman in her thirties or forties in good health. The CDR3 runs from the conserved cysteine through the conserved F or W. A D gene is named only where the DNA matches it firmly. Expanded clones get a size class; other rows say once, few or many, or leave the size out.

v_call	j_call	clone_size	d_call	cdr3_nt	cdr3_aa
TRBV10-2	TRBJ1-1	many	.	TGCGCCAGCAGTGAAGTTACGACATTGTCTACTGAAGCTTTCTTT	CASSEVTTLSTEAFF
TRBV6-5	TRBJ2-7	many	TRBD2	TGTGCCAGCAGTTACGATCAACCGGGACTAGGTTACCTCCACGAGCAGTACTTC	CASSYDQPGLGYLHEQYF
TRBV20-1	TRBJ1-1	.	.	TGCAGTGCTACCAGGGATCTGAACACTGAAGCTTTCTTT	CSATRDLNTEAFF
TRBV4-1	TRBJ2-2	.	.	TGCGCCAGCAGCCAAGCGGGCAAATCGAACACCGGGGAGCTGTTTTTT	CASSQAGKSNTGELFF
TRBV20-1	TRBJ2-5	many	.	TGCAGTGTGTCGGCCCAAGAGACCCAGTACTTC	CSVSAQETQYF
TRBV12-3/TRBV12-4	TRBJ2-3	.	.	TGTGCCAGCACGAGACGGGGCACAGATACGCAGTATTTT	CASTRRGTDTQYF
TRBV19	TRBJ2-1	.	.	TGTGCCAGTAGTTTCCACTATCTTCAGTTCTTC	CASSFHYLQFF
TRBV5-1	TRBJ1-2	.	.	TGCACCAGCAGCTTTAACCTACTGGGCAGGGGCCATGGCTACACCTTC	CTSSFNLLGRGHGYTF
TRBV27	TRBJ1-2	.	.	TGTGCCAGCAGTCCGGGCCTACAACTTCACGGCTGCACCTTC	CASSPGLQLHGCTF
TRBV12-3/TRBV12-4	TRBJ2-7	many	TRBD2	TGTGCCAGCACCCGGGAGGCAGTTAACTCCTACGAGCAGTACTTC	CASTREAVNSYEQYF
TRBV6-6	TRBJ2-1	.	TRBD1	TGTGCCAGCAGTGGACAGGGGGCTAGGAGGAATGAGCAGTTCTTC	CASSGQGARRNEQFF
TRBV11-2	TRBJ1-2	.	.	TGTGCCAGCAGCTTGGACAGAGGAACAGGCGGCTACACCTTC	CASSLDRGTGGYTF
TRBV7-6	TRBJ2-1	few	TRBD2	TGTGCCAGCAGCTCCCTCGGGCGGGGGGTCTACAATGAGCAGTTCTTC	CASSSLGRGVYNEQFF
TRBV9	TRBJ1-2	.	TRBD1	TGTGCCAGCAACGTCCCGACAGGGCCCAATGGCTACACCTTC	CASNVPTGPNGYTF
TRBV21-1	TRBJ2-1	.	.	TGTGCCAGCAGCAAAAACCGGAGACATGAGCAGTTCTTC	CASSKNRRHEQFF
TRBV5-1	TRBJ2-3	.	.	TGCGCCAGCAGCTTGTCGGAGTCGAATACGCAGTATTTT	CASSLSESNTQYF
TRBV28	TRBJ1-5	.	.	TGTGCCAGCAGTGCAGCGACAGGTAATCAGCCCCAGCATTTT	CASSAATGNQPQHF
TRBV4-1	TRBJ2-5	many	TRBD1	TGCGCCAGCAGCCACCAAGTGTCAGGGGGCACACACCAAGAGACCCAGTACTTC	CASSHQVSGGTHQETQYF
TRBV12-3/TRBV12-4	TRBJ2-1	.	.	TGTGCCAGCACCGGGAACCGAGGCAGGGGATATGAGCAGTTCTTC	CASTGNRGRGYEQFF
TRBV19	TRBJ2-1	few	TRBD2	TGTGCCAGTAGTATGACTAGCGGGGGGGCAAATGAGCAGTTCTTC	CASSMTSGGANEQFF
TRBV11-2	TRBJ2-3	few	.	TGTGCCAGCAGCTTAGTGGTTTTGGAGGCAGATACGCAGTATTTT	CASSLVVLEADTQYF
TRBV20-1	TRBJ1-2	few	TRBD1	TGCAGTGCTAGGGACAGGAAGGACTATGGCTACACCTTC	CSARDRKDYGYTF
TRBV7-9	TRBJ2-7	many	TRBD1	TGTGCCAGCAGCCCCCAAGGGGGCTCCACATACGAGCAGTACTTC	CASSPQGGSTYEQYF
TRBV2	TRBJ2-7	many	.	TGTGCCAGCAGGGGTGGGACGGAACTCGAGCAGTACTTC	CASRGGTELEQYF
TRBV7-2	TRBJ1-4	.	TRBD1	TGTGCCAGCAGCTTCGCCGGGACAGGGGGGTGGAAACTGTTTTTT	CASSFAGTGGWKLFF
TRBV20-1	TRBJ2-1	few	.	TGCAGTGCTCCCAGGGGTCCGGCCAATGAGCAGTTCTTC	CSAPRGPANEQFF